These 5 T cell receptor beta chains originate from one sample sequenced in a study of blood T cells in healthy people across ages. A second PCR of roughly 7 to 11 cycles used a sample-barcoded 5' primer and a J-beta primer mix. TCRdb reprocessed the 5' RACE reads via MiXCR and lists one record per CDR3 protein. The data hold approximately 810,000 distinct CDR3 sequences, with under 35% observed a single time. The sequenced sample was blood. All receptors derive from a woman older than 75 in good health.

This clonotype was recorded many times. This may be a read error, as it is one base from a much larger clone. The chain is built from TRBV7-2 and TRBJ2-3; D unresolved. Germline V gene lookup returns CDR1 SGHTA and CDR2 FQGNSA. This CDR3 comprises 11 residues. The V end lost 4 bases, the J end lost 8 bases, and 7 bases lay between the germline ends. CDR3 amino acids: CASSSWGTQYF. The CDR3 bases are TGTGCCAGCAGCTCTTGGGGTACGCAGTATTTT.

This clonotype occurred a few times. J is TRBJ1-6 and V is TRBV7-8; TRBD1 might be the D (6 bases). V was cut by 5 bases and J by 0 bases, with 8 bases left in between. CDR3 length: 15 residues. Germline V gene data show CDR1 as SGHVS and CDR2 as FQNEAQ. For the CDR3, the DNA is TGTGCCAGCAGCCAGGACAGCTCCTATAATTCACCCCTCCACTTT. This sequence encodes CASSQDSSYNSPLHF.

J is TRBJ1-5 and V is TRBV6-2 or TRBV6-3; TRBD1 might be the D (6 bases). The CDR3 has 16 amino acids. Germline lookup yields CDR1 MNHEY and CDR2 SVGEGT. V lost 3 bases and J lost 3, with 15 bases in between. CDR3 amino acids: CASSYRGHGNNQPQHF. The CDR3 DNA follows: TGTGCCAGCAGTTATAGGGGACACGGGAACAATCAGCCCCAGCATTTT.

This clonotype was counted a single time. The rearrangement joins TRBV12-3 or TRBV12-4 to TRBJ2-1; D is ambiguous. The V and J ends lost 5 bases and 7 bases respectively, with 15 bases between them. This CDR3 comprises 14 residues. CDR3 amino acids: CASSPPGHRNEQFF. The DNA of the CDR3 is TGTGCCAGCAGTCCCCCCGGCCACCGAAATGAGCAGTTCTTC.

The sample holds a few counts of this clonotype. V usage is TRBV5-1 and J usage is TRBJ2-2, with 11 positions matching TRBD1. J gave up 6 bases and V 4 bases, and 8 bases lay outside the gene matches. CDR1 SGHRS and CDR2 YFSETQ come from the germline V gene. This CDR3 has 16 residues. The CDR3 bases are TGCGCCAGCAGCCATACTTTGGGACAGGGGGCCGGGGAGCTGTTTTTT. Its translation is CASSHTLGQGAGELFF. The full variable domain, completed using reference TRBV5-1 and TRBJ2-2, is KAGVTQTPRYLIKTRGQQVTLSCSPISGHRSVSWYQQTPGQGLQFLFEYFSETQRNKGNFPGRFSGRQFSNSRSEMNVSTLELGDSALYLCASSHTLGQGAGELFFGEGSRLTVL.